The rows below give T cell receptor beta chains drawn from one sample of a study of identical twins. One entry per CDR3 protein results from TCRdb running MiXCR on the 5' RACE reads. The data show 400,000 to 650,000 distinct CDR3 sequences, 20% to 25% seen once. These data also formed part of another study, on T cells expressing NK-cell markers.

Sequenced: CD4+ T cells sorted from blood. The receptor set was obtained from a woman between 18 and 29 years old in good health. CDR3s include the opening cysteine and the closing phenylalanine or tryptophan. The D gene is left open where the match is weak. Expanded clones are given a class, and other clones once, few, many or no size at all.

>TRBJ1-6|14|many|TRBV12-3/TRBV12-4|-
CANAREGGNSPLHF
TGTGCCAACGCCAGGGAGGGCGGGAATTCACCCCTCCACTTT
>TRBJ2-5|13|many|TRBV20-1|-
CSATGLHQETQYF
TGCAGTGCTACCGGACTGCACCAAGAGACCCAGTACTTC
>TRBJ2-3|14|-|TRBV5-6|TRBD1
CASSQGASTDTQYF
TGTGCCAGCAGTCAGGGGGCCAGCACAGATACGCAGTATTTT
>TRBJ1-2|14|-|TRBV20-1|-
CSARDHGRVYGYTF
TGCAGTGCTAGAGATCATGGCAGGGTCTATGGCTACACCTTC
>TRBJ2-5|15|-|TRBV29-1|TRBD2
CSVERPGLEKETQYF
TGCAGCGTTGAGAGACCGGGACTAGAGAAAGAGACCCAGTACTTC
>TRBJ2-5|13|many|TRBV29-1|TRBD2
CSAKGLAGETQYF
TGCAGCGCCAAGGGACTAGCGGGAGAGACCCAGTACTTC
>TRBJ1-5|13|-|TRBV6-2/TRBV6-3|-
CASSYEGRQPQHF
TGTGCCAGCAGTTACGAGGGAAGGCAGCCCCAGCATTTT
>TRBJ1-2|13|-|TRBV20-1|-
CSARLGSNYGYTF
TGCAGTGCTAGACTCGGGTCCAACTATGGCTACACCTTC
>TRBJ1-1|15|many|TRBV12-3/TRBV12-4|TRBD1
CASSLDPGGNTEAFF
TGTGCCAGCAGTTTAGATCCAGGGGGGAACACTGAAGCTTTCTTT
>TRBJ2-3|11|many|TRBV6-5|-
CASSYKVTQYF
TGTGCCAGCAGTTACAAAGTTACGCAGTATTTT
>TRBJ2-7|15|few|TRBV3-1|-
CASSRWGKGHYEQYF
TGTGCCAGCAGCCGTTGGGGTAAAGGTCACTACGAGCAGTACTTC
>TRBJ2-7|15|-|TRBV7-9|TRBD2
CASSAGTSGDHEQYF
TGTGCCAGCAGCGCTGGGACTAGCGGGGACCACGAGCAGTACTTC
>TRBJ1-2|14|few|TRBV20-1|TRBD1
CSAVGAGGSDGYTF
TGCAGTGCCGTGGGGGCAGGGGGCAGTGATGGCTACACCTTC
>TRBJ2-1|13|-|TRBV6-5|-
CASSYERQQEQFF
TGTGCCAGCAGTTACGAACGACAGCAGGAGCAGTTCTTC
>TRBJ2-5|16|few|TRBV5-1|TRBD2
CASSFLGKRGQETQYF
TGCGCCAGCAGCTTTTTGGGGAAGCGGGGACAAGAGACCCAGTACTTC
>TRBJ2-7|15|few|TRBV6-5|TRBD2
CASSYSPAGGQEQYF
TGTGCCAGCAGTTACTCGCCAGCGGGAGGGCAAGAGCAGTACTTC
>TRBJ2-7|17|-|TRBV14|TRBD2
CASSQPFTSGRNYEQYF
TGTGCCAGCAGCCAACCCTTCACTAGCGGGAGAAATTACGAGCAGTACTTC
>TRBJ2-1|15|few|TRBV5-1|-
CASSLVTTRTGEQFF
TGCGCCAGCAGCTTGGTGACTACGAGGACCGGCGAGCAGTTCTTC
>TRBJ2-1|14|-|TRBV6-1|-
CASSKSIDYNEQFF
TGTGCCAGCAGCAAGTCAATTGATTACAATGAGCAGTTCTTC
>TRBJ2-3|12|-|TRBV6-2/TRBV6-3|-
CASSYGTYTQYF
TGTGCCAGCAGTTACGGGACCTATACGCAGTATTTT
>TRBJ2-7|18|few|TRBV5-1|-
CASSRGTAPEGSSYEQYF
TGCGCCAGCAGCCGAGGGACTGCACCGGAGGGATCCTCCTACGAGCAGTACTTC
>TRBJ1-2|14|few|TRBV5-5|-
CASIEDWVGAGYTF
TGTGCCAGCATAGAGGACTGGGTGGGGGCTGGCTACACCTTC
>TRBJ1-2|13|-|TRBV20-1|-
CSDSPRTAFGYTF
TGCAGTGATAGCCCCCGGACAGCCTTTGGCTACACCTTC